One T cell receptor (beta chain) is described in this entry. Its cognate antigen is unknown. The data were obtained in a study of cytomegalovirus exposure and HLA in healthy donors. The CDR3 spans 16 residues. Germline V gene sequence: CDR1 MDHEN, CDR2 SYDVKM. The ends were cut back, 5 bases at V and 0 bases at J, with 13 bases in the middle. The study, taken as a whole, reports: In a later analysis, HLA-associated TCR beta chains were more clonally expanded than equally common others. Later analysis showed most CMV-associated TCR beta chains appearing HLA-restricted. A later look showed TCR association rates differing by HLA locus, highest for DRB1 and lowest for HLA-C.

PCR involved 60 Vbeta and 13 Jbeta primers. The repertoire was sequenced with immunoSEQ multiplex PCR; TCRdb's copy has only in-frame clones and lacks some. Found here are 150,000 to 200,000 clones, about 80% of them singletons; the top ten hold 2% to 2.5%. Input material: PBMCs. This clonotype originated in a woman aged 25-40 years in good health and CMV-seronegative. V is TRBV28 and J is TRBJ1-4, with D possibly matching TRBD1 (5 bases). This chain's CDR3 is CASSPHGGTTNEKLFF. The CDR3, as DNA: TGTGCCAGCAGTCCCCACGGGGGGACAACTAATGAAAAACTGTTTTTT.